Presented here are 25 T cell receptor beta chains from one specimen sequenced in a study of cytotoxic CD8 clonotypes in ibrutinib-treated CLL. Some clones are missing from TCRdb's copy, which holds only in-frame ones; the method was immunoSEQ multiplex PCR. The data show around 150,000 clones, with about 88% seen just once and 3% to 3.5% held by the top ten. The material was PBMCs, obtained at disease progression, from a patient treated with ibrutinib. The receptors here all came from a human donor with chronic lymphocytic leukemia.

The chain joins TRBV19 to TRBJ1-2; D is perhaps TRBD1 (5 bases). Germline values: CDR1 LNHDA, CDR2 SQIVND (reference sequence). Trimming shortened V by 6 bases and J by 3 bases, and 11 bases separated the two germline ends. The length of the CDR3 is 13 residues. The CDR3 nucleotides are TGTGCCAGTAGCGACAGCAGCTACTATGGCTACACCTTC. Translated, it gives CASSDSSYYGYTF.

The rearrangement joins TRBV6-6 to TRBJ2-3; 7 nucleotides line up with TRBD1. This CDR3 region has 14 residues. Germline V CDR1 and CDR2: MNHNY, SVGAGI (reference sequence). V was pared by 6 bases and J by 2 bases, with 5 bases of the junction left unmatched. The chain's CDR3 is CASRGTASTDTQYF. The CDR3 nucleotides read TGTGCCAGCAGAGGGACAGCCTCCACAGATACGCAGTATTTT.

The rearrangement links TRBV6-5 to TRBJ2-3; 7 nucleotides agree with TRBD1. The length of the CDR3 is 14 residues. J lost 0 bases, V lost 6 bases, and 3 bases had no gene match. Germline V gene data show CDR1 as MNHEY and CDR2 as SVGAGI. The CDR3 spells CASSDRASTDTQYF. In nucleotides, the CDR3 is TGTGCCAGCAGCGACAGGGCTAGCACAGATACGCAGTATTTT.

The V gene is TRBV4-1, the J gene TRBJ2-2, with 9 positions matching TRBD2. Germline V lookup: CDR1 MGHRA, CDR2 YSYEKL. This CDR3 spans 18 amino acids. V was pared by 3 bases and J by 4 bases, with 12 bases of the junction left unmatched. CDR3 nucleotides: TGCGCCAGCAGCCATTGGGCGGGGGCGGGAGGGCCCACCGGGGAGCTGTTTTTT. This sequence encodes CASSHWAGAGGPTGELFF.

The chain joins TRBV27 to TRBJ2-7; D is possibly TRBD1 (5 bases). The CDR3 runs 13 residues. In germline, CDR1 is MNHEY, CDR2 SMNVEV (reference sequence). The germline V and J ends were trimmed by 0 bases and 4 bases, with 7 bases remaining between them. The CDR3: CASSLSQGYEQYF. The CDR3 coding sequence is TGTGCCAGCAGTTTATCGCAGGGATACGAGCAGTACTTC.

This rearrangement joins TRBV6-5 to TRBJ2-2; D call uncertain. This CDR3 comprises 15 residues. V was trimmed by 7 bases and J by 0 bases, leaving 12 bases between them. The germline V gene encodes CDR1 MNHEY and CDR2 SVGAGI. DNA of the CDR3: TGTGCCAGCACCCCCCGGGCGGCGAACACCGGGGAGCTGTTTTTT. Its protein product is CASTPRAANTGELFF.

The CDR3 sequence is CASGNYRQGGYEQYF. CDR3 bases: TGTGCCAGTGGTAATTATAGGCAGGGGGGCTACGAGCAGTACTTC. This sequence joins TRBV19 and TRBJ2-7; D perhaps matches TRBD1 (7 bases). The CDR3 loop spans 15 amino acids. CDR1 LNHDA and CDR2 SQIVND come from the germline V gene (reference sequence). V was trimmed by 8 bases and J by 3 bases, leaving 20 bases between them.

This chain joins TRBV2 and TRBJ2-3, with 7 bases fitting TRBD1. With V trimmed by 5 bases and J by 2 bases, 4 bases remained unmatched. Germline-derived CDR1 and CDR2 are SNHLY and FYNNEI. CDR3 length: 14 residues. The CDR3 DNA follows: TGTGCCAGCAGTCGGGACAGTAACACAGATACGCAGTATTTT. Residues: CASSRDSNTDTQYF.

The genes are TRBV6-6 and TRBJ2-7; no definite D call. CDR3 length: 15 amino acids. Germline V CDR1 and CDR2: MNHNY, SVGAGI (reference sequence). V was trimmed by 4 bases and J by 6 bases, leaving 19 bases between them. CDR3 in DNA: TGTGCCAGCAGTTCCTCGTTCCCCCTCACAACCGAGCAGTACTTC. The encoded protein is CASSSSFPLTTEQYF.

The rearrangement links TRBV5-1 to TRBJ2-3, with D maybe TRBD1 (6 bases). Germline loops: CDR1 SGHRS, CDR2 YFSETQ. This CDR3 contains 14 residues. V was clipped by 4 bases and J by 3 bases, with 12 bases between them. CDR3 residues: CASSQGSGTDTQYF. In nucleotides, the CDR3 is TGCGCCAGCAGCCAGGGGTCGGGGACAGATACGCAGTATTTT.

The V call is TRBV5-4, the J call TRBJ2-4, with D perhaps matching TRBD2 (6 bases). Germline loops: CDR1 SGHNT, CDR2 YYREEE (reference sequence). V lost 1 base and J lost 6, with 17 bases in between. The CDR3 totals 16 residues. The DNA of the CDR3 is TGTGCCAGCAGCTTGAAAACTAGCTCAACGAGAAACATTCAGTACTTC. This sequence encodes CASSLKTSSTRNIQYF.

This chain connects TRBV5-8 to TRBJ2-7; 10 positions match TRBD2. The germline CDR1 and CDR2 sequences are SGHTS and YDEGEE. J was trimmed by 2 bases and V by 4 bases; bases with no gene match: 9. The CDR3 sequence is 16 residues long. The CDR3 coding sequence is TGTGCCAGCAGCCAAGAAGCGGGAGGGAGAACCTACGAGCAGTACTTC. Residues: CASSQEAGGRTYEQYF.

CDR3 in amino acids: CATSRRTSGIIPNYYEQYF. The CDR3 nucleotides are TGTGCCACCAGCAGAAGGACTAGCGGGATCATACCCAACTATTACGAGCAGTACTTC. This chain connects TRBV15 to TRBJ2-7, with TRBD2 matching over 12 bases. The germline V gene has CDR1 LNHNV and CDR2 YYDKDF (reference sequence). V was clipped by 2 bases and J by 4 bases; unmatched bases: 15. The CDR3 runs 19 residues.

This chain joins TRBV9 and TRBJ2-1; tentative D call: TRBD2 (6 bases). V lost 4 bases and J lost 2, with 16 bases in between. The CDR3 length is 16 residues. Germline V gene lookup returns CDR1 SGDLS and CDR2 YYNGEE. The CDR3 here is CASSPGGLQAYNEQFF. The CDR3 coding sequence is TGTGCCAGCAGCCCAGGAGGACTACAGGCCTACAATGAGCAGTTCTTC.

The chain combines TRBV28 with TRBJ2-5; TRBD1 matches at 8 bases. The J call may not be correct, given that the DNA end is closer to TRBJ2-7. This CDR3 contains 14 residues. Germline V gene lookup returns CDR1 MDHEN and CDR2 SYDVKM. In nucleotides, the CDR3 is TGTGCCAGCCTCGAGACAGGGGCATCCTACGAGCAGTACTTC. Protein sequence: CASLETGASYEQYF.

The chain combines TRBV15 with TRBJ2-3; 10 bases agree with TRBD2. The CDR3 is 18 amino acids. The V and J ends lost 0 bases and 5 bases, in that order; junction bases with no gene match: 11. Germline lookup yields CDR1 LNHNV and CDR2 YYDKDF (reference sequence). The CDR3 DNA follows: TGTGCCACCAGCAGAGACATAGCGGGAGGCCCCGGGGTAGATACGCAGTATTTT. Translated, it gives CATSRDIAGGPGVDTQYF. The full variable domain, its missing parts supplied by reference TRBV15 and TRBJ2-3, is DAMVIQNPRYQVTQFGKPVTLSCSQTLNHNVMYWYQQKSSQAPKLLFHYYDKDFNNEADTPDNFQSRRPNTSFCFLDIRSPGLGDTAMYLCATSRDIAGGPGVDTQYFGPGTRLTVL.

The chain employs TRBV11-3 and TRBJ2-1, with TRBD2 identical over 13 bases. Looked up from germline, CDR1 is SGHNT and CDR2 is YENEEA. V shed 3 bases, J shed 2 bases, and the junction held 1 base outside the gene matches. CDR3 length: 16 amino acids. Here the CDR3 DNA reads TGTGCCAGCAGCTTCGGACTAGCGGGGGCCTACAATGAGCAGTTCTTC. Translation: CASSFGLAGAYNEQFF.

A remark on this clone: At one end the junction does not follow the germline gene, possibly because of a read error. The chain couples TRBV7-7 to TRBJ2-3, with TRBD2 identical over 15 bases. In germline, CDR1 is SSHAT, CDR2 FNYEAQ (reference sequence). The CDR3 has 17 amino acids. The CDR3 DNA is TGTGCTAGCAGCCCCGGACTAGCGGGGGGGACCGGGGATACGCAGTATTTT. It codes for CASSPGLAGGTGDTQYF.

In nucleotides, the CDR3 is TGTGCCAGCAGTCGATACAGGGCAGATACGCAGTATTTT. Translating it yields CASSRYRADTQYF. The chain combines TRBV28 with TRBJ2-3; a possible D gene is TRBD1 (6 bases). This CDR3 region has 13 residues. The V gene lost 5 bases and the J gene lost 4 bases, with 10 bases spanning the gap. Germline V gene data show CDR1 as MDHEN and CDR2 as SYDVKM. Drawing the rest from reference TRBV28 and TRBJ2-3, the complete variable domain is DVKVTQSSRYLVKRTGEKVFLECVQDMDHENMFWYRQDPGLGLRLIYFSYDVKMKEKGDIPEGYSVSREKKERFSLILESASTNQTSMYLCASSRYRADTQYFGPGTRLTVL.

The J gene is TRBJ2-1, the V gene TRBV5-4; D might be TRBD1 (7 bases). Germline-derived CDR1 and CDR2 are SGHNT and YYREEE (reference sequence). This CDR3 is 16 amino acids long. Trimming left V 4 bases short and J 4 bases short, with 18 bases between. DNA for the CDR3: TGTGCCAGCAGCCCACCAGGGGGGCCGGGATACAATGAGCAGTTCTTC. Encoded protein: CASSPPGGPGYNEQFF.

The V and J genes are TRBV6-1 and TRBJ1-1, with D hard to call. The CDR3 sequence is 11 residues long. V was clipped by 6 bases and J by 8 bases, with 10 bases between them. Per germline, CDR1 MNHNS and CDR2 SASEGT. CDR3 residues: CASSPGREAFF. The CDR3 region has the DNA TGTGCCAGCAGCCCTGGACGAGAAGCTTTCTTT.

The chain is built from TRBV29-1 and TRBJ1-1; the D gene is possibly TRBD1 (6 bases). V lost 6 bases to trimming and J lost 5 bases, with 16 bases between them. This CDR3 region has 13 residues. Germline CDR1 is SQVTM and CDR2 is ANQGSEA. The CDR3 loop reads CSVYATTGTEAFF. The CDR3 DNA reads TGCAGCGTCTATGCCACGACAGGAACTGAAGCTTTCTTT. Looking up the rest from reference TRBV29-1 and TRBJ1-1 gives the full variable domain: SAVISQKPSRDICQRGTSLTIQCQVDSQVTMMFWYRQQPGQSLTLIATANQGSEATYESGFVIDKFPISRPNLTFSTLTVSNMSPEDSSIYLCSVYATTGTEAFFGQGTRLTVV.

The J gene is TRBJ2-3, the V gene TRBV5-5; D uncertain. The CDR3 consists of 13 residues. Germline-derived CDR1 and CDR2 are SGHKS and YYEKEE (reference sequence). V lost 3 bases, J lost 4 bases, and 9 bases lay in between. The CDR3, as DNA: TGTGCCAGCAGCTCGCAACCGGCAGATACGCAGTATTTT. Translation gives CASSSQPADTQYF.

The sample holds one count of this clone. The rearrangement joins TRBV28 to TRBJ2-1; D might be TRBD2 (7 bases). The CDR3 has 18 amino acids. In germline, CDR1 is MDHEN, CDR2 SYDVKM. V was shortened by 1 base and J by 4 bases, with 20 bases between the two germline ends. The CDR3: CASSLLGAGRGLYNEQFF. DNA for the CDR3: TGTGCCAGCAGTTTATTAGGAGCGGGACGGGGGCTTTACAATGAGCAGTTCTTC. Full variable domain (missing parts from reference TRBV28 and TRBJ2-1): DVKVTQSSRYLVKRTGEKVFLECVQDMDHENMFWYRQDPGLGLRLIYFSYDVKMKEKGDIPEGYSVSREKKERFSLILESASTNQTSMYLCASSLLGAGRGLYNEQFFGPGTRLTVL.

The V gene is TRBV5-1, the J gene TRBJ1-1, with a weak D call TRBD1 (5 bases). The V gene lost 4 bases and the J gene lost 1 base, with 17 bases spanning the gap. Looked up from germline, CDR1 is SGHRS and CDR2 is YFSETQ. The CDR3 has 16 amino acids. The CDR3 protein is CASSPLSGTRNTEAFF. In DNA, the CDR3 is TGCGCCAGCAGCCCGCTTTCCGGGACGAGGAACACTGAAGCTTTCTTT.